Sequencing of this T cell receptor (beta chain) was carried out in a study of cytomegalovirus exposure and HLA in healthy donors. At the level of the study: Genetic ancestry analysis placed 81% of the 398 donors that were genotyped in the Caucasian-associated cluster.

Donors were ostensibly healthy at sampling, although undocumented immune exposures were probable. With 2 bases clipped from V and 6 bases from J, the junction kept 2 bases outside the gene matches. Looked up from germline, CDR1 is SNHLY and CDR2 is FYNNEI. There are 13 residues in the CDR3. Study outcomes and limitations: Rarity characterized most TCR sequences, yet some public TCRs appeared in many donors. A list of 150 to 200 TCR beta chains associated with cytomegalovirus was given.

PCR involved 60 Vbeta and 13 Jbeta primers. Assay: immunoSEQ multiplex PCR; the TCRdb copy retains only in-frame clones and omits some. The data contain about 150,000 clones, about 80% of them singletons. For this clone: The target antigen is unknown.

The sequenced sample was PBMCs. This receptor was obtained from a man under 40 in good health and CMV-seropositive. The chain recombines TRBV2 with TRBJ1-2; 8 nucleotides agree with TRBD1. CDR3: CASSEQGAHGYTF. The CDR3 DNA reads TGTGCCAGCAGTGAACAGGGGGCCCATGGCTACACCTTC.